These 25 T cell receptor beta chains were sequenced from one sample in a study of response to subunit inactivated influenza vaccine. A single record per CDR3 protein comes from TCRdb applying MiXCR to the RT-PCR reads. The profile shows hundreds of thousands of distinct CDR3 sequences, about 15% of them singletons. Material: PBMCs from blood, obtained approximately 15 days before vaccination. These receptors all stem from a man aged 50 to 60 who received an inactivated influenza vaccine.

This clonotype appeared a few times. This chain joins TRBV5-1 and TRBJ2-5; 14 nucleotides agree with TRBD2. CDR1 and CDR2 (germline): SGHRS, YFSETQ. The CDR3 runs to 16 residues. V dropped 4 bases and J dropped 3; count of bases not matched to a gene: 5. The CDR3 spells CASSRGTSGSKETQYF. In DNA form, the CDR3 reads TGCGCCAGCAGCCGAGGGACTAGCGGGAGTAAAGAGACCCAGTACTTC.

This clonotype was recorded many times. The germline gene is not matched at one end of the junction; a read error may be the cause. The rearrangement links TRBV29-1 to TRBJ2-5, with a possible D match to TRBD1 (6 bases). The V gene's germline CDR1 is SQVTM and CDR2 ANQGSEA. This CDR3 has 12 residues. CDR3 nucleotides: TGCAGCGTGGAAGGACAGCCAGAGACCCAGTACTTC. Its translation: CSVEGQPETQYF.

This clonotype was found many times. The chain uses TRBV29-1 and TRBJ1-5; perhaps TRBD1 as D (5 bases). Between the trimmed V and J ends, which lost 5 bases and 4 bases, there was a span of 15 bases. The CDR3 covers 14 residues. Germline V CDR1 and CDR2: SQVTM, ANQGSEA. The CDR3 DNA reads TGCAGCGTTCGGGGGACGGACCAAAATCAGCCCCAGCATTTT. It is translated as CSVRGTDQNQPQHF.

This clonotype was counted a few times. The chain has TRBV7-9 and TRBJ1-5; TRBD1 matches at 7 bases. V trimming: 1 base; J trimming: 1 base; junction bases outside the gene matches: 4. Germline CDR1 reads SEHNR; CDR2 reads FQNEAQ (reference sequence). This CDR3 contains 16 residues. CDR3 sequence reads: CASSLDPTGSNQPQHF. The CDR3 DNA follows: TGTGCCAGCAGCTTAGACCCGACAGGGAGCAATCAGCCCCAGCATTTT.

The sample holds a few counts of this clonotype. The chain employs TRBV12-3 or TRBV12-4 and TRBJ1-3; maybe TRBD1 (5 bases). Trimming removed 5 bases from V and 4 bases from J, with 12 bases in between. There are 14 residues in the CDR3. The CDR3 spells CASSHGTPGNTIYF. Here the CDR3 DNA reads TGTGCCAGCAGTCACGGGACTCCGGGAAACACCATATATTTT.

This chain uses TRBV12-3 or TRBV12-4 with TRBJ1-1; unclear D gene. V lost 3 bases to trimming and J lost 3 bases, with 11 bases between them. This CDR3 contains 14 residues. In DNA, the CDR3 is TGTGCCAGCAGTTTCTTTCAGCGGGACACTGAAGCTTTCTTT. This codes for CASSFFQRDTEAFF.

This clonotype has at least ten counts. This CDR3 is CASSQARRQGDSPLHF. DNA for the CDR3: TGCGCCAGCAGCCAGGCCCGGAGACAGGGGGATTCACCCCTCCACTTT. The V and J genes are TRBV4-3 and TRBJ1-6, with 9 bases identical to TRBD1. Losses at the gene ends were 3 bases for V and 8 bases for J; bases not matched to a gene: 8. Germline V gene data show CDR1 as LGHNA and CDR2 as YSLEER. There are 16 residues in the CDR3.

The chain employs TRBV19 and TRBJ2-5, with 7 bases lining up with TRBD2. With V trimmed by 6 bases and J by 5 bases, 6 bases remained unmatched. The CDR3 has 13 amino acids. Germline V gene sequence: CDR1 LNHDA, CDR2 SQIVND (reference sequence). CDR3 protein: CASSSSGTETQYF. CDR3 sequence (DNA): TGTGCCAGTAGCTCCAGCGGGACCGAGACCCAGTACTTC.

The sample holds a few counts of this clonotype. The chain joins TRBV20-1 to TRBJ2-1; 14 nucleotides align to TRBD2. CDR1 and CDR2 (germline): DFQATT, SNEGSKA (reference sequence). J lost 0 bases, V lost 6 bases, and 13 bases had no gene match. The CDR3 has 19 amino acids. The CDR3 region is CSADRGLAGVGVSYNEQFF. In DNA form, the CDR3 reads TGCAGTGCAGACCGGGGACTAGCGGGAGTAGGAGTCTCCTACAATGAGCAGTTCTTC.

This clonotype was observed a few times. The CDR3, as DNA: TGTGCCAGCATGCGTAGGGAACCTAACTATGGCTACACCTTC. This translates into CASMRREPNYGYTF. V and J are TRBV12-3 or TRBV12-4 and TRBJ1-2, with no clear D. V was trimmed by 7 bases and J by 0 bases, leaving 12 bases between them. CDR3 length: 14 amino acids.

This clonotype showed up just a few times. The chain combines TRBV6-5 with TRBJ2-6; 8 nucleotides line up with TRBD2. CDR1 is MNHEY and CDR2 is SVGAGI in the germline V gene. There are 17 residues in the CDR3. J was trimmed by 3 bases and V by 2 bases; bases with no gene match: 6. CDR3 nucleotides: TGTGCCAGCAGTTACATGTTCGCGGGGGGTGGGGCCAACGTCCTGACTTTC. Encoded protein: CASSYMFAGGGANVLTF.

The V and J genes are TRBV12-3 or TRBV12-4 and TRBJ2-1; D gene unclear. The V gene lost 6 bases and the J gene lost 7 bases, with 22 bases spanning the gap. The CDR3 length is 16 residues. CDR3 sequence reads: CASSPLSGGILNEQFF. The CDR3 DNA sequence: TGTGCCAGCAGCCCCCTATCGGGTGGTATTTTGAATGAGCAGTTCTTC.

This clonotype was found a few times. V usage is TRBV10-3 and J usage is TRBJ2-3; possible D gene TRBD1, 5 bases. V gave up 6 bases and J gave up 2 bases, with 12 bases separating them. The CDR3 covers 14 residues. The germline V gene encodes CDR1 ENHRY and CDR2 SYGVKD. The CDR3 spells CAIRDTFSTDTQYF. For the CDR3, the DNA is TGTGCCATCAGGGACACCTTCTCCACAGATACGCAGTATTTT.

This clonotype has only a few counts. This chain connects TRBV5-1 to TRBJ2-3; D is perhaps TRBD2 (5 bases). This CDR3 region has 16 residues. Trimming took off 0 bases at V and 4 bases at J, with 15 bases between the two ends. CDR1 and CDR2 from the germline V gene are SGHRS and YFSETQ. The CDR3 is CASSLGMASHPDTQYF. DNA of the CDR3: TGCGCCAGCAGCTTGGGAATGGCTAGCCATCCAGATACGCAGTATTTT.

This clonotype was detected a few times. The chain is built from TRBV4-1 and TRBJ1-6; 8 bases are a match to TRBD1. In germline, CDR1 is MGHRA, CDR2 YSYEKL. This CDR3 comprises 16 residues. Unmatched junction bases numbered 9, after V lost 1 base and J lost 10 bases. CDR3 loop: CASSQGFRTGKSPLHF. CDR3 in DNA: TGCGCCAGCAGCCAAGGTTTCCGGACAGGGAAGTCACCCCTCCACTTT.

This clonotype was picked up many times. This chain links TRBV28 with TRBJ2-7, with 8 bases that match TRBD1. Germline assignment: CDR1 MDHEN and CDR2 SYDVKM. V lost 2 bases and J lost 2; bases outside the gene matches: 5. The CDR3 covers 15 residues. The CDR3 reads CASSLGTGAPYEQYF. As DNA, the CDR3 is TGTGCCAGCAGTTTAGGGACAGGAGCCCCCTACGAGCAGTACTTC.

The genes are TRBV11-3 and TRBJ2-3, with D perhaps being TRBD1 or TRBD2 (5 bases each). The CDR3 length is 12 residues. CDR1 and CDR2 (germline): SGHNT, YENEEA. Trimming pared 5 bases from V and 5 bases from J, leaving 8 bases between. The CDR3 reads CASSARGDTQYF. The CDR3 nucleotides read TGTGCCAGCAGCGCGAGGGGAGATACGCAGTATTTT.

This clonotype was counted a few times. This chain uses TRBV2 with TRBJ2-6; D unclear. Germline V CDR1 and CDR2: SNHLY, FYNNEI. V lost 6 bases, J lost 0 bases, and 9 bases lay in between. The CDR3 consists of 15 residues. The CDR3 DNA reads as TGTGCCAGCAGCGCGTATCCCTCTGGGGCCAACGTCCTGACTTTC. It yields the protein CASSAYPSGANVLTF.

This clonotype has a handful of counts. The chain is built from TRBV20-1 and TRBJ2-1; 9 nucleotides agree with TRBD2. With 4 bases clipped from V and 4 bases from J, the junction kept 8 bases outside the gene matches. The CDR3 is 15 residues long. In germline, CDR1 is DFQATT, CDR2 SNEGSKA (reference sequence). The CDR3 is CSATPASGAYNEQFF. The CDR3 DNA sequence: TGCAGTGCTACCCCGGCTAGCGGGGCTTACAATGAGCAGTTCTTC.

This clonotype was detected ten times or more. This chain uses TRBV3-1 with TRBJ1-2, with TRBD1 matching 8 bases. Germline V gene sequence: CDR1 LGHDT, CDR2 YNNKEL (reference sequence). This CDR3 has 15 residues. Germline trimming cut 3 bases from V and 6 bases from J; bases unmatched to any gene: 9. The CDR3 region has the DNA TGTGCCAGCAGCCACCACGACAGGGGCCGGAATGGCTACACCTTC. It yields the protein CASSHHDRGRNGYTF.

This clonotype was seen a few times. In nucleotides, the CDR3 is TGTGCCAGCAGCCAACGTCCTCCGGGACACACTGTTGCAACTAATGAAAAACTGTTTTTT. This encodes CASSQRPPGHTVATNEKLFF. The rearrangement uses TRBV4-2 and TRBJ1-4, with D possibly matching TRBD1 (6 bases). The V gene lost 2 bases and the J gene lost 0 bases, with 22 bases spanning the gap. The CDR3 extends over 20 amino acids. The germline V gene encodes CDR1 LGHNA and CDR2 YNFKEQ.

A remark on this clonotype: A much larger clonotype is one base distant, so this may be a read error. The CDR3 loop reads CASSPPTDQETQNF. CDR3 coding DNA: TGTGCCAGCAGCCCCCCCACGGACCAAGAGACCCAGAACTTC. The rearrangement links TRBV28 to TRBJ2-5; no clear D gene. Germline V gene sequence: CDR1 MDHEN, CDR2 SYDVKM. This CDR3 region has 14 residues. Variable domain in full (rest from reference TRBV28 and TRBJ2-5): DVKVTQSSRYLVKRTGEKVFLECVQDMDHENMFWYRQDPGLGLRLIYFSYDVKMKEKGDIPEGYSVSREKKERFSLILESASTNQTSMYLCASSPPTDQETQNFGPGTRLLVL.

A few counts support this clonotype. CDR3 residues: CASSEAGRSTYEQYF. CDR3 nucleotide sequence: TGTGCCAGCAGTGAAGCGGGACGGTCCACCTACGAGCAGTACTTC. The gene calls are TRBV2 and TRBJ2-7, with D perhaps assigned TRBD1 or TRBD2 (5 bases each). Looked up from germline, CDR1 is SNHLY and CDR2 is FYNNEI. V lost 0 bases and J lost 2, with 11 bases in between. The CDR3 length is 15 residues.

This clonotype came up many times. This chain connects TRBV7-2 to TRBJ2-7; 9 bases are a match to TRBD2. V was clipped by 5 bases and J by 5 bases; unmatched bases: 7. Germline CDR1 and CDR2: SGHTA and FQGNSA. The CDR3 covers 14 residues. The CDR3 protein is CASSASGTSHEQYF. In DNA form, the CDR3 reads TGTGCCAGCAGCGCAAGTGGGACTAGCCACGAGCAGTACTTC.

The chain recombines TRBV5-1 with TRBJ1-1; 7 bases are a match to TRBD1. With 4 bases clipped from V and 3 bases from J, the junction kept 6 bases outside the gene matches. Germline CDR1 is SGHRS and CDR2 is YFSETQ. The CDR3 is 14 amino acids. CDR3 sequence: CASSPGTEHTEAFF. The CDR3 DNA is TGCGCCAGCAGCCCGGGGACAGAACACACTGAAGCTTTCTTT. The variable domain in full, with the rest retrieved from reference TRBV5-1 and TRBJ1-1, is KAGVTQTPRYLIKTRGQQVTLSCSPISGHRSVSWYQQTPGQGLQFLFEYFSETQRNKGNFPGRFSGRQFSNSRSEMNVSTLELGDSALYLCASSPGTEHTEAFFGQGTRLTVV.